A selection of T cell receptor beta chains follows, all from one sample in a study of blood T cell repertoires in COVID-19. Clones were sequenced by immunoSEQ multiplex PCR, and TCRdb holds only the in-frame ones, with some missing. The sample has some 200,000 clones, roughly 88% seen once; the top ten hold roughly an eighth. The specimen sequenced was peripheral blood. Receptor source: a human donor in a cohort sampled during active COVID-19. The conserved cysteine and the conserved F or W are not part of the CDR3 here.

v_gene	j_gene	CDR3aa
TRBV18	TRBJ2-5	ASSPPLQGARKETQY
TRBV16	TRBJ2-1	ASGWGGSQNEQF
TRBV5-1	TRBJ2-5	ASSLTSGKETQY
TRBV7-9	TRBJ2-6	ASSLGQGAFGGANVLT
TRBV9	TRBJ2-1	ASSPRTGREGSSYNEQF
TRBV7-9	TRBJ1-1	ASSLGTGGYTEAF
TRBV28	TRBJ1-2	ASNRGYGYT
TRBV10-3	TRBJ2-5	AISESGREGETQY
TRBV13	TRBJ2-2	ASSLLWGPDTGELF
TRBV5-5	TRBJ2-2	ASSFSAGLVTGELF
TRBV3-1/TRBV3-2	TRBJ2-7	ASSQDGWGFSSYEQY
TRBV27	TRBJ2-6	ASSSPGLAGVISGANVLT
TRBV3-1/TRBV3-2	TRBJ2-6	ASSEGSSGANVLT
TRBV7-9	TRBJ1-2	ASSSAGSGASGYT
TRBV9	TRBJ2-1	ASSARTTGTYNEQF
TRBV18	TRBJ2-5	ASSQSTSAETQY
TRBV9	TRBJ1-6	ASSVAMDSPLH
TRBV5-1	TRBJ2-3	ASKREGDTQY